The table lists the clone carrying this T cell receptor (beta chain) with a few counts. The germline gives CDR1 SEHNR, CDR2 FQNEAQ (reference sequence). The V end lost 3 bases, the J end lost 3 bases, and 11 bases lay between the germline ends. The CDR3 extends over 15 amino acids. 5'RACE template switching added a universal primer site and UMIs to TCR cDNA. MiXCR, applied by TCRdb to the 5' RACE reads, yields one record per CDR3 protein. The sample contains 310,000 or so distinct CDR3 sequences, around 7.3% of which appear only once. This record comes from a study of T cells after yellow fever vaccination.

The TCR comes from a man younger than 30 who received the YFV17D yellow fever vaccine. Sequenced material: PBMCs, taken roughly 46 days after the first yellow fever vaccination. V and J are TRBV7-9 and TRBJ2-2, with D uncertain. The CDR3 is CASSFGQTDTGELFF. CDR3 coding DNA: TGTGCCAGCAGCTTCGGTCAGACCGACACCGGGGAGCTGTTTTTT. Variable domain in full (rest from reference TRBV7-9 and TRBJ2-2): DTGVSQNPRHKITKRGQNVTFRCDPISEHNRLYWYRQTLGQGPEFLTYFQNEAQLEKSRLLSDRFSAERPKGSFSTLEIQRTEQGDSAMYLCASSFGQTDTGELFFGEGSRLTVL.